This entry describes one TCR beta chain. The read terminates 3 residues ahead of where the CDR3 ends, so the germline J gene completes it. This CDR3 is built from 15 residues. Germline V lookup: CDR1 KGHSH, CDR2 LQKENI. The source of the sample is a study of T cell clonality in common variable immunodeficiency. Libraries were prepared by immunoSEQ multiplex PCR; TCRdb keeps only in-frame clonotypes and omits some of them. This sample comprises 40,000 to 55,000 clones, none seen once only. Input material: peripheral blood mononuclear cells. The receptor was derived from a person aged 18 to 75 in good health. The chain joins TRBV18 to TRBJ1-2, with D possibly being TRBD1 (6 bases). Partial CDR3 DNA: TGTGCCAGCTCCCTCCTTAGCGGGGGGGCCGTTGAC. Encoded protein: CASSLLSGGAVD. The whole CDR3 protein reads CASSLLSGGAVDYTF.